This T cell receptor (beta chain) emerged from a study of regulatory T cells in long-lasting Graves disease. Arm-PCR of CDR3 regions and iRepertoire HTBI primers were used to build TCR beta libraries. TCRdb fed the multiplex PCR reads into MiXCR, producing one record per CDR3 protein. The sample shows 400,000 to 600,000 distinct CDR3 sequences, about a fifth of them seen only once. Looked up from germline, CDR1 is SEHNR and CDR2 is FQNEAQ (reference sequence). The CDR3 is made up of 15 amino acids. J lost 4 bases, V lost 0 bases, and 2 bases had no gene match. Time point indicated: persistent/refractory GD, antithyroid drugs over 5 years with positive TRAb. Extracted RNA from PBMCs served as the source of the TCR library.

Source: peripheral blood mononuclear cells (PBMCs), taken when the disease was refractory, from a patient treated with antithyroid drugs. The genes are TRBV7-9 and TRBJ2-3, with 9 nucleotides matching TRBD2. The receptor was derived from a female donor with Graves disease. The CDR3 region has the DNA TGTGCCAGCAGCTTAGCGCTAGCGGGATCAGATACGCAGTATTTT. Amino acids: CASSLALAGSDTQYF.